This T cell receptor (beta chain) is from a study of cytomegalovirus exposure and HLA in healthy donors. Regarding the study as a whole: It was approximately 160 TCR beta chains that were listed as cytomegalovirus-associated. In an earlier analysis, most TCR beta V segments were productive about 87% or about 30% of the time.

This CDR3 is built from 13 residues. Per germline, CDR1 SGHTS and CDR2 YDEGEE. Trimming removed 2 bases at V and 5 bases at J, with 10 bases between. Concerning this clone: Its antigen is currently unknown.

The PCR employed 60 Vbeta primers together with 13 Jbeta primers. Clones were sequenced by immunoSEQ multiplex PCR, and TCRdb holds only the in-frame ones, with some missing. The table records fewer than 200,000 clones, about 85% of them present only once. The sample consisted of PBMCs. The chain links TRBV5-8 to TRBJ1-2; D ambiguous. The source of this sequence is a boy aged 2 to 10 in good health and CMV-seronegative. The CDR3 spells CASSFQTAYGYTF. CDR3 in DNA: TGTGCCAGCAGCTTCCAGACTGCATATGGCTACACCTTC.